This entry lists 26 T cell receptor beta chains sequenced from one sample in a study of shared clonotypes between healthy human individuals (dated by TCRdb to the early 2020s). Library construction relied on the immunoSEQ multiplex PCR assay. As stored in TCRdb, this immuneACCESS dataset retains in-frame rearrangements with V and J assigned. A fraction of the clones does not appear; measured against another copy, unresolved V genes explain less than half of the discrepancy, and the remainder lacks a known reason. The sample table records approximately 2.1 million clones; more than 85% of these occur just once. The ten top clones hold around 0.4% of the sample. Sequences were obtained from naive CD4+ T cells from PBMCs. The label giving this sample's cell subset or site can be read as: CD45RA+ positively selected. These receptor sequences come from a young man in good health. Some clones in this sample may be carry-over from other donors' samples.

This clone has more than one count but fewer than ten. The CDR3 here is CAISASTNTEAFF. The CDR3 DNA reads as TGTGCCATCAGTGCGTCTACGAACACTGAAGCTTTCTTT. The V and J genes are TRBV10-3 and TRBJ1-1; D remains ambiguous. V was shortened by 4 bases and J by 1 base, with 7 bases between the two germline ends. Germline CDR1 reads ENHRY; CDR2 reads SYGVKD. The CDR3 contains 13 residues.

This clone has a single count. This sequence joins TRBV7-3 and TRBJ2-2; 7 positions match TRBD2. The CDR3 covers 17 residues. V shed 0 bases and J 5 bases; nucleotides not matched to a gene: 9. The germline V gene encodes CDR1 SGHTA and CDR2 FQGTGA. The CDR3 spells CASSLTAQGGQTGELFF. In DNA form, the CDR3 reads TGTGCCAGCAGCTTAACGGCGCAGGGAGGGCAGACCGGGGAGCTGTTTTTT.

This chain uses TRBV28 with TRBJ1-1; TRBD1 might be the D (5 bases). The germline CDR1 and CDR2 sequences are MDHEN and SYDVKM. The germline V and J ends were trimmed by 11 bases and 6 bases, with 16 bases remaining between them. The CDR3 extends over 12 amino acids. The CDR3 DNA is TGTGCCTCCCAGCAGGGTTTCTCTGAAGCTTTCTTT. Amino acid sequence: CASQQGFSEAFF.

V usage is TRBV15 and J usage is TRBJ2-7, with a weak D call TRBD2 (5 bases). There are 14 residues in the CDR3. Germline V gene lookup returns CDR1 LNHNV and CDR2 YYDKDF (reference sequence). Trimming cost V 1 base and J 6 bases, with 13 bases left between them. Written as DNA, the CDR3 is TGTGCCACCAGCAGAGCCGTCCTGAGCGGCGAGCAGTACTTC. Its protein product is CATSRAVLSGEQYF.

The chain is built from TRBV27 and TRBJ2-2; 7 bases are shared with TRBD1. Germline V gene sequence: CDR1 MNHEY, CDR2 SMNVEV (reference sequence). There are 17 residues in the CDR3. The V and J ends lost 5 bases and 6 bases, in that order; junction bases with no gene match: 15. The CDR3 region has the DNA TGTGCCAGCAGTATCACAGGGGTAGGCGTCGTTGCCGGGGAGCTGTTTTTT. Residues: CASSITGVGVVAGELFF.

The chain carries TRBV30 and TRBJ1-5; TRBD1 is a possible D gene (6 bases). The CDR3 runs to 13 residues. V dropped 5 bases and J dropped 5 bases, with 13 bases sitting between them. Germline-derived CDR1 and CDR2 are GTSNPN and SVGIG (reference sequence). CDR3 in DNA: TGTGCCTGGGGCCACAGGGAGGATCAGCCCCAGCATTTT. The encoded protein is CAWGHREDQPQHF.

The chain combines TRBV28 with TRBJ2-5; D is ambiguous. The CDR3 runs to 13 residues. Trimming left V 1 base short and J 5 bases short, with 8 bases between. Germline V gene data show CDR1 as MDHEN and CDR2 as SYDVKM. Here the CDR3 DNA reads TGTGCCAGCAGTTTATCAGTGCCGGAGACCCAGTACTTC. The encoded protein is CASSLSVPETQYF. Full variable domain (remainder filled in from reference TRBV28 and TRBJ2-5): DVKVTQSSRYLVKRTGEKVFLECVQDMDHENMFWYRQDPGLGLRLIYFSYDVKMKEKGDIPEGYSVSREKKERFSLILESASTNQTSMYLCASSLSVPETQYFGPGTRLLVL.

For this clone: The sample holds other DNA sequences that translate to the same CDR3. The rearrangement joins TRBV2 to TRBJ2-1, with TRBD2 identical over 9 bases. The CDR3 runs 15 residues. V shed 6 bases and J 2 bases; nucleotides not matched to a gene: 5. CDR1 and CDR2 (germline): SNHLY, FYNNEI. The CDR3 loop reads CASSPGGRAYNEQFF. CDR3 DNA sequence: TGTGCCAGCAGCCCAGGCGGGAGGGCCTACAATGAGCAGTTCTTC.

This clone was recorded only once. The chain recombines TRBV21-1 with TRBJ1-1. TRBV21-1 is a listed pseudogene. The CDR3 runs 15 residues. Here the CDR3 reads CASSKGEVLNTEAFF. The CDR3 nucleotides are TGTGCCAGCAGCAAGGGGGAGGTTTTGAACACTGAAGCTTTCTTT.

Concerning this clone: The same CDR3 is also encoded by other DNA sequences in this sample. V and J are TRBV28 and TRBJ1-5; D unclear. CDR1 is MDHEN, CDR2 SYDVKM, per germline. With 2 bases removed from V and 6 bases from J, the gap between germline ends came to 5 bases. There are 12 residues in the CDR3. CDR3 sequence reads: CASSLTGQPQHF. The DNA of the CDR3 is TGTGCCAGCAGTTTAACGGGTCAGCCCCAGCATTTT.

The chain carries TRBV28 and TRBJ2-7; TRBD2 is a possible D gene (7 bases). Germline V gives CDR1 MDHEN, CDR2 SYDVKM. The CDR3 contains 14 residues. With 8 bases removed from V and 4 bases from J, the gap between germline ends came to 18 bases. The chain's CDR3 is CASLGGASRYEQYF. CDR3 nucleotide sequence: TGTGCCAGCTTAGGGGGGGCCTCCAGGTACGAGCAGTACTTC.

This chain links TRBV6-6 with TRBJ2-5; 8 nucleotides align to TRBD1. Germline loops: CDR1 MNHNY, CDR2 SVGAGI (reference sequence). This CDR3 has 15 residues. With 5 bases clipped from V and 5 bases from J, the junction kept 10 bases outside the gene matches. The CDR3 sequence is CASSADRAGLETQYF. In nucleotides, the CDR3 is TGTGCCAGCAGTGCGGACAGGGCAGGGTTGGAGACCCAGTACTTC.

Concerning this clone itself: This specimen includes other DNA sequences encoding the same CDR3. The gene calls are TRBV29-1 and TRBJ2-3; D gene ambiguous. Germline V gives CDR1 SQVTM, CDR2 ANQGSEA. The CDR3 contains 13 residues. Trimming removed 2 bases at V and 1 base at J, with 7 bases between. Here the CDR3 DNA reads TGCAGCGTTGAAATTGGCGGCACAGATACGCAGTATTTT. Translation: CSVEIGGTDTQYF.

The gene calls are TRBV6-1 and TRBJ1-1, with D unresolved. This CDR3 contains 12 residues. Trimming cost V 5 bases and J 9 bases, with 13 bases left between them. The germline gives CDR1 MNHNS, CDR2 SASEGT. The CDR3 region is CASSPAESKAFF. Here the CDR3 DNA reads TGTGCCAGCAGTCCCGCAGAGTCAAAAGCTTTCTTT.

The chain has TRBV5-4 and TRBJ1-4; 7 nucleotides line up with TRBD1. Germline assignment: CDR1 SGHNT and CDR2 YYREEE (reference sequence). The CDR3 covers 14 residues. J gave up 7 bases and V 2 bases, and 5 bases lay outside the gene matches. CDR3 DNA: TGTGCCAGCAGCTTAGACAGGGCGGCTGAAAAACTGTTTTTT. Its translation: CASSLDRAAEKLFF.

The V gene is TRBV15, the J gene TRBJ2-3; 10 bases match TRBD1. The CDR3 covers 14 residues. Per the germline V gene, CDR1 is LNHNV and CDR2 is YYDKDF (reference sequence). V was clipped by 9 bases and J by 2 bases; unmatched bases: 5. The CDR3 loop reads CATRDRGYTDTQYF. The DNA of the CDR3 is TGTGCCACGAGGGACAGGGGTTACACAGATACGCAGTATTTT.

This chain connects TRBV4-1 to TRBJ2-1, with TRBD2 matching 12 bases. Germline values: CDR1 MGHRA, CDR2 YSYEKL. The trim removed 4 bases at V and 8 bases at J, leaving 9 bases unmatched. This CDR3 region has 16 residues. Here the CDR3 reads CASSLPRTSGNDEQFF. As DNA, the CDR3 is TGCGCCAGCAGCCTTCCTAGGACTAGCGGGAACGATGAGCAGTTCTTC.

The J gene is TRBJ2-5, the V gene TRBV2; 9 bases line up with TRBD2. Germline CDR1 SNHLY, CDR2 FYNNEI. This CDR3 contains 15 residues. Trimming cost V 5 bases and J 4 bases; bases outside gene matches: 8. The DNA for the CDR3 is TGTGCCAGCAGTAGAAATAGCGGGAGAGGAGAGACCCAGTACTTC. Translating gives CASSRNSGRGETQYF.

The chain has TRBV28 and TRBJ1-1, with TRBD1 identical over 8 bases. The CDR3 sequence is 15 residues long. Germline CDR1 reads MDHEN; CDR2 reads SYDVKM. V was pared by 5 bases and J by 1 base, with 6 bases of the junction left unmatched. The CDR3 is CASSPGGAGNTEAFF. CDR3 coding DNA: TGTGCCAGCAGTCCAGGGGGCGCGGGGAACACTGAAGCTTTCTTT. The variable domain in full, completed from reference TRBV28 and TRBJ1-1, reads DVKVTQSSRYLVKRTGEKVFLECVQDMDHENMFWYRQDPGLGLRLIYFSYDVKMKEKGDIPEGYSVSREKKERFSLILESASTNQTSMYLCASSPGGAGNTEAFFGQGTRLTVV.

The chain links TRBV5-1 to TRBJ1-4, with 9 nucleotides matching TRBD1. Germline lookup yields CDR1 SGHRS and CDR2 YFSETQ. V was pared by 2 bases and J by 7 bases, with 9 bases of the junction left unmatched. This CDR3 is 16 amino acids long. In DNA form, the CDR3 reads TGCGCCAGCAGCTTCGATCCGGGGACAGGGTTTGAAAAACTGTTTTTT. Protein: CASSFDPGTGFEKLFF.

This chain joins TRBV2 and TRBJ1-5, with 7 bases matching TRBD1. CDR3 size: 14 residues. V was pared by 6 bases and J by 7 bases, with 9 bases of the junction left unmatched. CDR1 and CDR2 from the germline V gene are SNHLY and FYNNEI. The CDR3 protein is CASSRQGEGQPQHF. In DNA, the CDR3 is TGTGCCAGCAGCCGACAGGGAGAGGGACAGCCCCAGCATTTT. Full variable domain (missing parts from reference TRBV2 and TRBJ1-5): EPEVTQTPSHQVTQMGQEVILRCVPISNHLYFYWYRQILGQKVEFLVSFYNNEISEKSEIFDDQFSVERPDGSNFTLKIRSTKLEDSAMYFCASSRQGEGQPQHFGDGTRLSIL.

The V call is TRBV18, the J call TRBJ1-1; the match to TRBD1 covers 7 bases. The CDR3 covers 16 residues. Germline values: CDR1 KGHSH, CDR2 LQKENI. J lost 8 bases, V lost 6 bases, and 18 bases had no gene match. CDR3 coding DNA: TGTGCCAGCTCGCTTATCTTGAAACCGGGACAGAAAGAAGCTTTCTTT. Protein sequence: CASSLILKPGQKEAFF.

The CDR3 here is CSVAGALSYEQYF. DNA of the CDR3: TGCAGCGTTGCCGGGGCCCTCTCCTACGAGCAGTACTTC. The chain couples TRBV29-1 to TRBJ2-7; D tentatively reads TRBD1 or TRBD2 (5 bases each). The V and J ends lost 4 bases and 0 bases respectively, with 10 bases between them. CDR1 and CDR2 (germline): SQVTM, ANQGSEA. This CDR3 has 13 residues.

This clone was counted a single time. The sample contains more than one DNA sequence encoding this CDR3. In nucleotides, the CDR3 is TGTGCCAGCAGTTACTCGGGCGGCACCTACGAGCAGTACTTC. Residues: CASSYSGGTYEQYF. The chain links TRBV6-5 to TRBJ2-7; D uncertain. The CDR3 has 14 residues. Germline-derived CDR1 and CDR2 are MNHEY and SVGAGI. V dropped 0 bases and J dropped 2 bases, with 8 bases sitting between them.

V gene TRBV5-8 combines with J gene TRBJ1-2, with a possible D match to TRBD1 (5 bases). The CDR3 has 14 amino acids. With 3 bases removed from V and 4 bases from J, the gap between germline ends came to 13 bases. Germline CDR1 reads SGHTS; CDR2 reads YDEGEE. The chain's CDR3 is CASSSLGAGYGYTF. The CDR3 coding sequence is TGTGCCAGCAGCTCCCTCGGGGCGGGCTATGGCTACACCTTC.

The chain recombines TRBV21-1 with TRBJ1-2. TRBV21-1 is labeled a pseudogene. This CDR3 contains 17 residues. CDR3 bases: TGTGCCAGCAGCACGCGGAGGGAGGCCGTGGCTAACTATGGCTACACCTTC. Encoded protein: CASSTRREAVANYGYTF.